This T cell receptor (beta chain) was found in a study of blood T cells in healthy people across ages. The amount of total RNA extracted per sample was at least 5 micrograms. PCR was performed a second time for about 7 to 12 cycles using a sample-barcoded 5' primer and a J-beta primer mix. TCRdb fed the 5' RACE reads into MiXCR, producing one record per CDR3 protein. The top ten hold 7.7% of the sample, which has 1.5 million to 2 million distinct CDR3 sequences, 28% seen once. J was trimmed by 5 bases and V by 5 bases; bases with no gene match: 8. The CDR3 extends over 16 amino acids. Germline CDR1 and CDR2: SEHNR and FQNEAQ (reference sequence).

The source material was blood. The gene calls are TRBV7-9 and TRBJ2-5; 13 bases map to TRBD2. The receptor was derived from a woman in her 30s in good health. The CDR3 here is CASSQTSGRRRETQYF. The CDR3 DNA sequence: TGTGCCAGCAGCCAGACTAGCGGGAGGAGAAGGGAGACCCAGTACTTC.